The sequence of this T cell receptor (beta chain) was determined in a study of cytomegalovirus exposure and HLA in healthy donors. Study-wide context: HLA-typed donors were the source of tens of millions of unique TCRs, which an early data release held.

Concerning this clone: No antigen is known for it.

Primers: 60 Vbeta forward and 13 Jbeta reverse. Sequencing was performed with immunoSEQ multiplex PCR; in TCRdb, only in-frame clones are kept and a portion is missing. The sample shows 150,000 to 200,000 clones, 77% of them seen only once. The germline gives CDR1 MNHEY, CDR2 SMNVEV (reference sequence). The CDR3 extends over 17 amino acids. Trimming shortened V by 0 bases and J by 0 bases, and 12 bases separated the two germline ends. Study conclusions and caveats: Rarity characterized most TCR sequences, yet some public TCRs appeared in many donors. Cytomegalovirus association was assigned to approximately 180 TCR beta chains. Several top significant clusters appeared, in a later analysis, to be linked to common viral pathogens.

The specimen sequenced was PBMCs. This clonotype was obtained from a woman in her thirties in good health and CMV-seronegative. The chain has TRBV27 and TRBJ1-5; no clear D. As DNA, the CDR3 is TGTGCCAGCAGTTTATCCTTACCGACGGGTAGCAATCAGCCCCAGCATTTT. It specifies CASSLSLPTGSNQPQHF.